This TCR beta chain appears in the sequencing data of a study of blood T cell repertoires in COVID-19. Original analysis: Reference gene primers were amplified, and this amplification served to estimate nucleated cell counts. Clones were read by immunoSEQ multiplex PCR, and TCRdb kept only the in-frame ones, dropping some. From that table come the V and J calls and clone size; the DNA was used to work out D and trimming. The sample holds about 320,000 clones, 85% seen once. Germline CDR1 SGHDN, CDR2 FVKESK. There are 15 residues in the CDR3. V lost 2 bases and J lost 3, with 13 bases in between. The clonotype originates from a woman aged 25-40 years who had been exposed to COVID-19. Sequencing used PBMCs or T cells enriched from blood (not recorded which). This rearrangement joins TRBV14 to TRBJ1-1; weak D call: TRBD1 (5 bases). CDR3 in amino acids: CASSQSGGTDTEAFF. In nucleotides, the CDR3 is TGTGCCAGCAGCCAATCCGGGGGGACGGACACTGAAGCTTTCTTT.